The rows below give T cell receptor beta chains drawn from one sample of a study of T cells in Graves' hyperthyroidism and ophthalmopathy. TCRdb reprocessed the multiplex PCR reads with MiXCR, giving one entry per CDR3 protein. The data show approximately 400,000 distinct CDR3 sequences, approximately 19% seen once. Material: blood. The origin of the receptors is a woman under 30 with Graves' hyperthyroidism. CDR3s include the opening cysteine and the closing phenylalanine or tryptophan. Fields, in order: V gene, clone size, J gene, D gene, CDR3 DNA, CDR3 protein. A D gene is named only where the DNA matches it firmly. The listing skips clone size in some rows; elsewhere it reads once, few, many or a size class.

V: TRBV7-2
size: .
J: TRBJ1-1
D: .
DNA: TGTGCCAGCAGTTCCCTCGCGGCGGGGGCTGAAGCTTTCTTT
CDR3: CASSSLAAGAEAFF

V: TRBV19
size: few
J: TRBJ1-1
D: .
DNA: TGTGCCACCCTGCGGGGCCGGGCTGAAGCTTTCTTT
CDR3: CATLRGRAEAFF

V: TRBV5-1
size: few
J: TRBJ1-1
D: .
DNA: TGCGTCAGCAGCTTGGTACAGAACACTGAAGCTTTCTTT
CDR3: CVSSLVQNTEAFF

V: TRBV6-6
size: many
J: TRBJ2-5
D: .
DNA: TGTGCCAGCAGTTACCCAACCCAGTACTTC
CDR3: CASSYPTQYF

V: TRBV28
size: many
J: TRBJ2-2
D: .
DNA: TGTGCCAGCAGTCCGGGTCTAGCTGCGGCCGGGGAGCTGTTTTTT
CDR3: CASSPGLAAAGELFF

V: TRBV10-3
size: many
J: TRBJ2-7
D: .
DNA: TGTGCCATCAGGTCAGGCCCCGGCGCCGAGCAGTACTTC
CDR3: CAIRSGPGAEQYF

V: TRBV6-5
size: many
J: TRBJ2-5
D: TRBD2
DNA: TGTGCCAGCAGTTACTCGGCGCCTAGCGGGGGACCGGGGATGGCCCAGTACTTC
CDR3: CASSYSAPSGGPGMAQYF

V: TRBV20-1
size: many
J: TRBJ2-2
D: TRBD1
DNA: TGCAGTGCTAGAGATTTTTTTGGGACAGGGGCCACCGGGGAGCTGTTTTTT
CDR3: CSARDFFGTGATGELFF

V: TRBV3-1
size: many
J: TRBJ2-7
D: .
DNA: TGTGCCAGCAGCCAAGACCCAGGGAAAAACGAGCAGTACTTC
CDR3: CASSQDPGKNEQYF

V: TRBV4-1
size: .
J: TRBJ1-5
D: .
DNA: TGCGCCAGCAGCCAAGGACCCAGGGCGACAAGGACTCGACAGCCCCAGCATTTT
CDR3: CASSQGPRATRTRQPQHF

V: TRBV2
size: many
J: TRBJ2-2
D: .
DNA: TGTGCCAGCAGACCGGGACAAAACACCGGGGAGCTGTTTTTT
CDR3: CASRPGQNTGELFF

V: TRBV6-1
size: many
J: TRBJ2-7
D: .
DNA: TGTGCCAGCGATTTGGAACAGTCCTACGAGCAGTACTTC
CDR3: CASDLEQSYEQYF

V: TRBV28
size: many
J: TRBJ2-7
D: .
DNA: TGTGCCAGCGGGACTTACTCCTACGAGCAGTACTTC
CDR3: CASGTYSYEQYF

V: TRBV20-1
size: many
J: TRBJ1-2
D: .
DNA: TGCAGTGCTAGAGATCGGGGGGGAGCGTATGGCTACACCTTC
CDR3: CSARDRGGAYGYTF

V: TRBV6-5
size: .
J: TRBJ1-1
D: .
DNA: TGTGCCAGCAGTTACTCGAATGGGGTCGGGACTGAAGCTTTCTTT
CDR3: CASSYSNGVGTEAFF

V: TRBV12-3/TRBV12-4
size: .
J: TRBJ1-1
D: .
DNA: TGTGCCAGCAGTTTACAGGGAGGCGTGAACACTGAAGCTTTCTTT
CDR3: CASSLQGGVNTEAFF

V: TRBV12-3/TRBV12-4
size: many
J: TRBJ1-3
D: TRBD1
DNA: TGTGCCAGCAGAGATTACAGGGGAGACACCATATATTTT
CDR3: CASRDYRGDTIYF

V: TRBV5-1
size: many
J: TRBJ1-3
D: .
DNA: TGCGCCAGCAGCACCGATCTAGGAAACACCATATATTTT
CDR3: CASSTDLGNTIYF

V: TRBV2
size: many
J: TRBJ1-2
D: .
DNA: TGTGCCAGCAATGGGGGTGGAAACTATGGCTACACCTTC
CDR3: CASNGGGNYGYTF

V: TRBV5-1
size: many
J: TRBJ1-1
D: .
DNA: TGCGCCAGCAGCCCTGACACTTGGGGCACTGAAGCTTTCTTT
CDR3: CASSPDTWGTEAFF

V: TRBV7-9
size: many
J: TRBJ1-1
D: .
DNA: TGTGCCAGCAGCTTAATAGGGGGGACGAGCACTGAAGCTTTCTTT
CDR3: CASSLIGGTSTEAFF

V: TRBV20-1
size: many
J: TRBJ2-4
D: TRBD2
DNA: TGCAGTGCTATAGCTAGCGGGGGGGCCGCCAAAAACATTCAGTACTTC
CDR3: CSAIASGGAAKNIQYF

V: TRBV6-1
size: .
J: TRBJ2-7
D: TRBD1
DNA: TGTGCCAGCAGTGAGGGACAGGGACGGGGCTACGAGCAGTACTTC
CDR3: CASSEGQGRGYEQYF